These 7 T cell receptor beta chains share one sample of origin, sequenced in a study of T cells in women clearing cervical HPV infection. TCRdb keeps only in-frame clones here, not all; method: immunoSEQ multiplex PCR. The data show 20,000 to 25,000 clones, and the top ten clones hold about 6.7%. Sequenced input: blood buffy coat. The receptors shown here come from a woman between 18 and 70 years old with a cervical HPV16 infection that either progressed to CIN3+ or cleared (not recorded which).

Comments on this clone: The read stops 3 residues short of the end of the CDR3; the missing end is completed from the germline J gene. The chain recombines TRBV20-1 with TRBJ2-3; tentatively, D is TRBD2 (6 bases). From germline, CDR1 is DFQATT and CDR2 SNEGSKA (reference sequence). V lost 5 bases and J lost 2, with 14 bases in between. The CDR3 is made up of 14 amino acids. CDR3 DNA, as far as it was read: TGCAGTGCTGGCGGAGGGGCCGCCACAGATACG. Translating it yields CSAGGGAATDT. The whole CDR3 protein reads CSAGGGAATDTQYF.

By frequency, this clone is medium-sized. With the read ending 3 residues before the CDR3 end, the germline J gene is used to fill in that end. The gene calls are TRBV15 and TRBJ1-2; D unresolved. The CDR3 is made up of 13 amino acids. Germline assignment: CDR1 LNHNV and CDR2 YYDKDF (reference sequence). CDR3 DNA (partial): TGTGCCACCAGCAGAGTGGCAGGTGAAGAC. This gives the protein CATSRVAGED. The complete CDR3 sequence is CATSRVAGEDYTF.

With respect to this clone: The read comes to an end 3 residues before the CDR3 does, leaving the germline J gene to fill in the end. The chain couples TRBV13 to TRBJ1-1; unclear D gene. Deletions cut 4 bases from V and 3 bases from J, with 12 bases between. Germline CDR1 and CDR2: PRHDT and FYEKMQ (reference sequence). CDR3 length equals 14 residues. This chain's CDR3 is CASSSRNPYTEAFF. Partial CDR3 DNA: TGTGCCAGCAGCTCGCGGAACCCCTACACTGAA.

CDR3 sequence: CSARGISGRPTDTQYF. The CDR3 bases that were read are TGCAGTGCTAGAGGCATAAGCGGGAGGCCCACAGATACG. The chain uses TRBV20-1 and TRBJ2-3; 9 nucleotides agree with TRBD2. The DNA ends 3 residues before the CDR3 does, and the rest of the CDR3 is filled in from the germline J gene. Unmatched junction bases numbered 7, after V lost 1 base and J lost 2 bases. The CDR3 loop spans 16 amino acids. Germline V gene data show CDR1 as DFQATT and CDR2 as SNEGSKA (reference sequence).

As concerns this clone: The DNA ends 3 residues before the CDR3 does, and the rest of the CDR3 is filled in from the germline J gene. The gene calls are TRBV6-2 or TRBV6-3 and TRBJ1-1; a possible D gene is TRBD1 (6 bases). Trimming cost V 2 bases and J 7 bases, with 14 bases left between them. Per germline, CDR1 MNHEY and CDR2 SVGEGT. This CDR3 is built from 14 residues. This CDR3 is CASSYPGGWDEAFF. The part of the CDR3 DNA that was read is TGTGCCAGCAGTTACCCGGGGGGCTGGGATGAA.

As for this clone: The read finishes 3 residues shy of the CDR3 end, and the germline J gene is used to complete it. This chain links TRBV18 with TRBJ2-3, with D possibly matching TRBD1 (5 bases). The CDR3 covers 13 residues. Germline V lookup: CDR1 KGHSH, CDR2 LQKENI. CDR3 loop: CASSPQGNQPQYF. Partial CDR3 DNA: TGTGCCAGCTCTCCTCAGGGAAATCAGCCG.

Turning to this clone: A read error may produce the germline difference seen at one junction end. Read data end 3 residues before the CDR3 end; the end is taken from the germline J gene. V and J are TRBV7-8 and TRBJ2-5, with a tentative D call TRBD1 (6 bases). The CDR3 has 13 amino acids. Germline CDR1 is SGHVS and CDR2 is FQNEAQ. The sequenced part of the CDR3 DNA is TGTGCCAGCAGCTTAGCGGGACAAGGGACC. Amino acids: CASSLAGQGT. The CDR3 reads in full as CASSLAGQGTQYF.